Listed here are 26 T cell receptor beta chains from one sample, sequenced in a study of blood T cell repertoires in COVID-19. Profiling relied on immunoSEQ multiplex PCR, and the TCRdb table lists in-frame clones only, not all of them. Seen here are more than 90,000 clones, approximately 77% observed once, and the top ten hold approximately 9.2%. The sample comprised peripheral blood. The source is a woman of 80 years or more with acute or convalescent COVID-19.

V is TRBV19 and J is TRBJ2-4; a possible D gene is TRBD1 (6 bases). CDR1 and CDR2 (germline): LNHDA, SQIVND (reference sequence). V was trimmed by 3 bases and J by 1 base, leaving 16 bases between them. The CDR3 extends over 17 amino acids. The CDR3 sequence is CASSIYRTAGAKNIQYF. CDR3 sequence (DNA): TGTGCCAGTAGTATCTATCGGACAGCTGGGGCCAAAAACATTCAGTACTTC. Together with reference TRBV19 and TRBJ2-4, the CDR3 gives the full variable domain: DGGITQSPKYLFRKEGQNVTLSCEQNLNHDAMYWYRQDPGQGLRLIYYSQIVNDFQKGDIAEGYSVSREKKESFPLTVTSAQKNPTAFYLCASSIYRTAGAKNIQYFGAGTRLSVL.

The rearrangement joins TRBV28 to TRBJ2-1; a possible D gene is TRBD1 (5 bases). The CDR3 length is 14 residues. Trimming shortened V by 3 bases and J by 7 bases, and 13 bases separated the two germline ends. From germline, CDR1 is MDHEN and CDR2 SYDVKM. CDR3 nucleotide sequence: TGTGCCAGCAGTTTGGGGCCAGGGATTAATGAGCAGTTCTTC. It codes for CASSLGPGINEQFF.

For the CDR3, the DNA is TGTGCCAGCAGCCAGCCCGGACAGGGCGGAAACACCATATATTTT. It encodes CASSQPGQGGNTIYF. The chain combines TRBV3-1 (or the pseudogene TRBV3-2) with TRBJ1-3, with 8 bases that match TRBD1. Germline V gene lookup returns CDR1 LGHDT and CDR2 YNNKEL (reference sequence). This CDR3 region has 15 residues. The ends lost 3 bases at V and 4 bases at J; junction bases unmatched: 5.

The genes are TRBV28 and TRBJ2-7; 7 bases are a match to TRBD1. Germline V CDR1 and CDR2: MDHEN, SYDVKM. The CDR3 runs to 13 residues. V lost 6 bases, J lost 4 bases, and 6 bases stayed unmatched. The CDR3 loop is CASRPGQQYEQYF. The CDR3 DNA reads as TGTGCCAGCAGACCGGGACAGCAGTACGAGCAGTACTTC.

The chain has TRBV4-2 and TRBJ1-2, with 10 bases fitting TRBD1. The CDR3 is 16 amino acids. Germline loops: CDR1 LGHNA, CDR2 YNFKEQ. J lost 5 bases, V lost 1 base, and 7 bases had no gene match. CDR3 nucleotides: TGTGCCAGCAGCCAAGCTGGGACAGGGGAACTTTATGGCTACACCTTC. Amino acids: CASSQAGTGELYGYTF.

The gene calls are TRBV30 and TRBJ1-2, with D maybe TRBD1 (5 bases). V lost 0 bases and J lost 13, with 15 bases in between. Germline CDR1 GTSNPN, CDR2 SVGIG (reference sequence). This CDR3 contains 12 residues. The CDR3 protein is CAWSVTPGYITF. The CDR3 nucleotides are TGTGCCTGGAGTGTCACCCCAGGGTACATCACCTTC.

The V gene is TRBV5-1, the J gene TRBJ1-1; D is undetermined. V was pared by 0 bases and J by 0 bases, with 12 bases between. CDR3 size: 16 residues. From germline, CDR1 is SGHRS and CDR2 YFSETQ. As DNA, the CDR3 is TGCGCCAGCAGCTTGGACCCTATTGACATGAACACTGAAGCTTTCTTT. Protein: CASSLDPIDMNTEAFF.

This clone was counted once. The chain carries TRBV30 and TRBJ1-2; D unclear. The CDR3 length is 13 residues. Trimming removed 0 bases from V and 2 bases from J, with 7 bases in between. Germline V gene lookup returns CDR1 GTSNPN and CDR2 SVGIG (reference sequence). The CDR3, as DNA: TGTGCCTGGAGTGTGGACTTCAACTATGGCTACACCTTC. It translates to CAWSVDFNYGYTF. The full variable domain, in which reference TRBV30 and TRBJ1-2 provide the parts outside the CDR3, is SQTIHQWPATLVQPVGSPLSLECTVEGTSNPNLYWYRQAAGRGLQLLFYSVGIGQISSEVPQNLSASRPQDRQFILSSKKLLLSDSGFYLCAWSVDFNYGYTFGSGTRLTVV.

The chain is built from TRBV4-1 and TRBJ2-6; perhaps TRBD2 as D (5 bases). V lost 1 base and J lost 0, with 10 bases in between. The CDR3 length is 17 residues. The germline gives CDR1 MGHRA, CDR2 YSYEKL. CDR3 amino acids: CASSQGFEGSGANVLTF. The CDR3 DNA reads as TGCGCCAGCAGCCAAGGGTTTGAGGGCTCTGGGGCCAACGTCCTGACTTTC.

In its sample, this clone was seen a few times. The chain combines TRBV28 with TRBJ1-5; no clear D. CDR3 length: 13 residues. Germline CDR1 is MDHEN and CDR2 is SYDVKM. V was trimmed by 5 bases and J by 6 bases, leaving 11 bases between them. Written as DNA, the CDR3 is TGTGCCAGCAGTATCCTAGCACGTCAGCCCCAGCATTTT. Protein: CASSILARQPQHF.

The chain uses TRBV7-2 and TRBJ2-2; 10 nucleotides line up with TRBD2. The CDR3 length is 15 residues. Germline V lookup: CDR1 SGHTA, CDR2 FQGNSA. J was trimmed by 6 bases and V by 2 bases; bases with no gene match: 3. CDR3 region: CASSLSGGAPGELFF. The DNA for the CDR3 is TGTGCCAGCAGCTTAAGCGGGGGGGCCCCCGGGGAGCTGTTTTTT.

The chain combines TRBV7-2 with TRBJ1-5, with 7 bases fitting TRBD1. The CDR3 covers 16 residues. Trimming at V came to 5 bases and at J to 0 bases, leaving 7 bases not matched to a gene. Germline CDR1 is SGHTA and CDR2 is FQGNSA. CDR3 DNA: TGTGCCAGCAGCCTTACCTGGGACAGTAGCAATCAGCCCCAGCATTTT. Residues: CASSLTWDSSNQPQHF.

V gene TRBV5-4 combines with J gene TRBJ1-2; 9 bases fit TRBD1. J was trimmed by 5 bases and V by 4 bases; bases with no gene match: 12. The CDR3 totals 16 residues. Germline-derived CDR1 and CDR2 are SGHNT and YYREEE (reference sequence). CDR3 protein: CASSPRTGEVGYGYTF. CDR3 DNA: TGTGCCAGCAGCCCTAGGACAGGGGAAGTTGGATATGGCTACACCTTC. The full variable domain, in which reference TRBV5-4 and TRBJ1-2 provide the parts outside the CDR3, is ETGVTQSPTHLIKTRGQQVTLRCSSQSGHNTVSWYQQALGQGPQFIFQYYREEENGRGNFPPRFSGLQFPNYSSELNVNALELDDSALYLCASSPRTGEVGYGYTFGSGTRLTVV.

DNA of the CDR3: TGCGCCAGCAGCCAAGGGGCCGGGGCCAACGTCCTGACTTTC. Translating it yields CASSQGAGANVLTF. This chain connects TRBV4-3 to TRBJ2-6, with D uncertain. Germline values: CDR1 LGHNA, CDR2 YSLEER. V lost 1 base and J 4 bases, leaving 5 bases between the germline ends. The CDR3 has 14 amino acids.

This clone was counted between two and nine times. The CDR3 is CASSSAGGAGVDQPQHF. CDR3 nucleotides: TGTGCCAGCAGCTCGGCAGGGGGCGCGGGGGTGGATCAGCCCCAGCATTTT. The rearrangement uses TRBV7-9 and TRBJ1-5; 8 bases are shared with TRBD1. From germline, CDR1 is SEHNR and CDR2 FQNEAQ (reference sequence). Trimming removed 4 bases from V and 5 bases from J; junction bases left unmatched: 13. CDR3 length: 17 amino acids.

The chain joins TRBV11-2 to TRBJ1-2; D possibly corresponds to TRBD1 (5 bases). Per the germline V gene, CDR1 is SGHAT and CDR2 is FQNNGV. This CDR3 is 17 amino acids long. The V end lost 3 bases, the J end lost 5 bases, and 22 bases lay between the germline ends. DNA for the CDR3: TGTGCCAGCAGCTTCCGAGGGTCCGGGCGGGGGGTTTATGGCTACACCTTC. As protein: CASSFRGSGRGVYGYTF.

The chain recombines TRBV5-1 with TRBJ2-3; D ambiguous. Germline V gives CDR1 SGHRS, CDR2 YFSETQ. This CDR3 spans 14 amino acids. The V gene lost 2 bases and the J gene lost 4 bases, with 11 bases spanning the gap. DNA of the CDR3: TGCGCCAGCAGCTTTGGTCAGCAGGCAGATACGCAGTATTTT. Translated: CASSFGQQADTQYF.

This chain connects TRBV4-2 to TRBJ2-7, with 8 bases fitting TRBD1. This CDR3 is built from 14 residues. Trimming removed 4 bases from V and 5 bases from J; junction bases left unmatched: 7. CDR1 and CDR2 from the germline V gene are LGHNA and YNFKEQ. CDR3 DNA sequence: TGTGCCAGCAGCCGAGGACAGGGTGGCGACGAGCAGTACTTC. Encoded protein: CASSRGQGGDEQYF.

V is TRBV5-1 and J is TRBJ2-3, with TRBD2 as a possible D gene (6 bases). Germline V lookup: CDR1 SGHRS, CDR2 YFSETQ. Trimming took 4 bases from V and 2 from J, leaving 11 bases between them. The CDR3 extends over 14 amino acids. The CDR3 protein is CASSGGTPTDTQYF. The CDR3 DNA sequence: TGCGCCAGCAGCGGCGGGACTCCCACAGATACGCAGTATTTT.

For the CDR3, the DNA is TGTGCCAGCAGAGCGGGGGGATTTAGCACAGATACGCAGTATTTT. The encoded protein is CASRAGGFSTDTQYF. This chain links TRBV6-5 with TRBJ2-3; 9 nucleotides match TRBD2. Germline V CDR1 and CDR2: MNHEY, SVGAGI. There are 15 residues in the CDR3. Trimming at V came to 6 bases and at J to 0 bases, leaving 4 bases not matched to a gene.

V and J are TRBV7-2 and TRBJ2-5; 9 bases match TRBD2. The CDR3 contains 16 residues. V was clipped by 5 bases and J by 7 bases; unmatched bases: 14. Germline V gene lookup returns CDR1 SGHTA and CDR2 FQGNSA. The CDR3 is CASSPRGAGGRGTQYF. The DNA for the CDR3 is TGTGCCAGCAGCCCCCGTGGAGCGGGGGGCCGAGGGACCCAGTACTTC. Full variable domain (outside the CDR3, taken from reference TRBV7-2 and TRBJ2-5): GAGVSQSPSNKVTEKGKDVELRCDPISGHTALYWYRQSLGQGLEFLIYFQGNSAPDKSGLPSDRFSAERTGGSVSTLTIQRTQQEDSAVYLCASSPRGAGGRGTQYFGPGTRLLVL.

Concerning this clone: Other DNA variants within this sample encode the same CDR3. The rearrangement joins TRBV5-1 to TRBJ2-3, with 8 nucleotides matching TRBD2. V gave up 5 bases and J gave up 1 base; unmatched junction bases: 9. The germline gives CDR1 SGHRS, CDR2 YFSETQ. The CDR3 contains 16 residues. The DNA for the CDR3 is TGCGCCAGCAGTTTCGGAAGCGGGGGTCGCACAGATACGCAGTATTTT. The encoded protein is CASSFGSGGRTDTQYF.

The chain couples TRBV2 to TRBJ1-1, with a possible D match to TRBD1 (5 bases). Per germline, CDR1 SNHLY and CDR2 FYNNEI. The CDR3 has 11 amino acids. With 11 bases removed from V and 1 base from J, the gap between germline ends came to 8 bases. The DNA for the CDR3 is TGTGCCGCCGGGGGGAACACTGAAGCTTTCTTT. Its protein product is CAAGGNTEAFF.

The chain recombines TRBV5-1 with TRBJ1-2, with D tentatively TRBD1 (6 bases). This CDR3 region has 15 residues. Trimming stripped 3 bases from V and 5 bases from J, with 17 bases between. Germline CDR1 is SGHRS and CDR2 is YFSETQ. The CDR3 loop is CASSSSGRGGYGYTF. In nucleotides, the CDR3 is TGCGCCAGCAGCTCCTCAGGCAGGGGAGGGTATGGCTACACCTTC.

The count of this clone is one. The CDR3 spells CASTSTRSNQPQHF. DNA for the CDR3: TGTGCCAGTACCTCCACACGTAGCAATCAGCCCCAGCATTTT. This sequence joins TRBV19 and TRBJ1-5; D is undetermined. Germline-derived CDR1 and CDR2 are LNHDA and SQIVND (reference sequence). The CDR3 is made up of 14 amino acids. Trimming cost V 7 bases and J 0 bases, with 10 bases left between them.

V and J are TRBV5-4 and TRBJ2-1; tentatively, D is TRBD1 (5 bases). V was cut by 0 bases and J by 6 bases, with 10 bases left in between. CDR3 length equals 14 residues. Per the germline V gene, CDR1 is SGHNT and CDR2 is YYREEE (reference sequence). CDR3: CASSLAQGANEQFF. Here the CDR3 DNA reads TGTGCCAGCAGCTTGGCTCAGGGTGCCAATGAGCAGTTCTTC.